The rows below give T cell receptor beta chains drawn from one sample of a study of T cells in Graves' hyperthyroidism and ophthalmopathy. Using its own MiXCR run on the multiplex PCR reads, TCRdb lists one record per CDR3 protein. The data hold some 740,000 distinct CDR3 sequences, with 14% observed a single time. Sequenced: blood. The receptors were sampled from a young woman with Graves' hyperthyroidism. Each CDR3 is given with its conserved first and last residue. D genes are given only for firm matches. The listing skips clone size in some rows; elsewhere it reads once, few, many or a size class.

size,V,D,J,CDR3,DNA
NA,TRBV7-8,NA,TRBJ2-4,CASSGTEAKNIQYF,TGTGCCAGCTCCGGGACTGAGGCCAAAAACATTCAGTACTTC
few,TRBV19,NA,TRBJ2-1,CASRGPSYNEQFF,TGTGCCAGTCGGGGTCCCTCCTACAATGAGCAGTTCTTC
NA,TRBV19,TRBD2,TRBJ2-1,CASTSGRARNEQFF,TGTGCCAGCACTAGCGGGAGGGCCCGGAATGAGCAGTTCTTC
few,TRBV30,NA,TRBJ2-7,CAWSVQATHYEQYF,TGTGCCTGGAGTGTACAAGCGACTCACTACGAGCAGTACTTC
NA,TRBV5-1,TRBD2,TRBJ2-3,CASSYRLAGYTDTQYF,TGCGCCAGCAGCTACCGACTAGCGGGTTACACAGATACGCAGTATTTT
many,TRBV6-6,NA,TRBJ1-1,CASSYSMGTTEAFF,TGTGCCAGCAGTTACTCGATGGGGACCACTGAAGCTTTCTTT
many,TRBV20-1,NA,TRBJ1-1,CSARDRQSMNTEAFF,TGCAGTGCTAGAGACCGACAGAGCATGAACACTGAAGCTTTCTTT
NA,TRBV7-9,TRBD1,TRBJ2-3,CASSSGRQGRDTQYF,TGTGCCAGCAGCTCGGGGCGACAGGGGCGAGATACGCAGTATTTT
many,TRBV28,NA,TRBJ2-7,CASSLTPFYEQYF,TGTGCCAGCAGTTTAACACCCTTCTACGAGCAGTACTTC
many,TRBV27,NA,TRBJ1-2,CASSLVKGYGYTF,TGTGCCAGCAGTTTGGTAAAGGGTTATGGCTACACCTTC
many,TRBV5-4,NA,TRBJ1-2,CASSEGTNYGYTF,TGTGCCAGCAGCGAGGGGACCAACTATGGCTACACCTTC
few,TRBV4-1,NA,TRBJ2-5,CASSLHSPVGLQETQYF,TGCGCCAGCAGCCTTCATTCCCCCGTGGGGCTGCAAGAGACCCAGTACTTC
many,TRBV20-1,NA,TRBJ2-3,CSARERVTDTQYF,TGCAGTGCTCGGGAGCGGGTCACAGATACGCAGTATTTT
few,TRBV19,TRBD1,TRBJ1-2,CASSPSTGGYGGYTF,TGTGCCAGTAGTCCCTCGACAGGGGGCTATGGTGGCTACACCTTC
NA,TRBV7-2,NA,TRBJ2-2,CASSSRDTRTNTGELFF,TGTGCCAGCAGCTCTCGGGACACCAGGACGAACACCGGGGAGCTGTTTTTT
NA,TRBV11-1,NA,TRBJ2-5,CASSRSGGSPGTQYF,TGTGCCAGCAGCCGTTCGGGGGGCTCGCCTGGGACCCAGTACTTC
few,TRBV28,NA,TRBJ1-1,CASKLFLHAEAFF,TGTGCCAGCAAACTCTTTTTGCACGCTGAAGCTTTCTTT
many,TRBV7-3,NA,TRBJ2-1,CASSSRVGEQFF,TGTGCCAGCAGCTCCAGGGTGGGTGAGCAGTTCTTC
many,TRBV10-3,TRBD1,TRBJ2-7,CAITRTGTPYEQYF,TGTGCCATCACCCGGACAGGGACCCCCTACGAGCAGTACTTC
NA,TRBV18,NA,TRBJ2-1,CASSPPSLLGEQFF,TGTGCCAGCTCACCACCAAGTCTCCTGGGAGAGCAGTTCTTC
many,TRBV7-2,TRBD1,TRBJ1-5,CASSPPGQGHQPQHF,TGTGCCAGCAGCCCCCCGGGACAGGGGCATCAGCCCCAGCATTTT
few,TRBV18,TRBD2,TRBJ2-1,CASSPPRTSIINEQFF,TGTGCCAGCTCACCACCCCGGACTAGCATCATCAATGAGCAGTTCTTC
few,TRBV20-1,TRBD1,TRBJ2-2,CSAPRAGTGFTGELFF,TGCAGTGCGCCTAGAGCCGGGACAGGGTTCACCGGGGAGCTGTTTTTT
NA,TRBV19,TRBD1,TRBJ1-5,CATGPTGEFYSNQPQHF,TGTGCCACCGGTCCGACAGGGGAGTTTTATAGCAATCAGCCCCAGCATTTT
few,TRBV11-2,TRBD2,TRBJ2-7,CASSLDPGLAYYEQYF,TGTGCCAGCAGCTTAGATCCCGGACTAGCTTACTACGAGCAGTACTTC
many,TRBV2,NA,TRBJ2-3,CASSDRPPDTQYF,TGTGCCAGCAGTGACAGGCCTCCCGATACGCAGTATTTT
NA,TRBV27,NA,TRBJ2-7,CASSLGANEQYF,TGTGCCAGCAGCTTAGGCGCCAATGAGCAGTACTTC
few,TRBV20-1,NA,TRBJ2-1,CSAPSLGSPFF,TGCAGTGCGCCTAGTTTAGGGTCACCGTTCTTC
NA,TRBV4-3,TRBD1,TRBJ2-7,CASSQTSRDSSYEQCF,TGCGCCAGCAGCCAGACCAGCCGGGACAGTTCCTACGAGCAGTGCTTC
many,TRBV14,TRBD2,TRBJ2-1,CASSQEGLAGPYNEQFF,TGTGCCAGCAGCCAAGAGGGACTAGCGGGACCTTACAATGAGCAGTTCTTC
many,TRBV12-3/TRBV12-4,NA,TRBJ1-2,CASSLRWGLGYTF,TGTGCCAGCAGTTTACGATGGGGTTTAGGCTACACCTTC
few,TRBV7-9,TRBD1,TRBJ1-4,CASSHTGATNEKLFF,TGTGCCAGCAGCCATACAGGGGCTACTAATGAAAAACTGTTTTTT
NA,TRBV10-3,TRBD1,TRBJ2-2,CAISTGTGGLTGELFF,TGTGCCATCAGTACCGGGACAGGGGGTCTCACCGGGGAGCTGTTTTTT
many,TRBV13,NA,TRBJ2-7,CASSLGDLSSYEQYF,TGTGCCAGCAGCTTAGGGGACTTGAGCTCCTACGAGCAGTACTTC
NA,TRBV2,NA,TRBJ2-2,CASSVEDGELFF,TGTGCCAGCAGTGTCGAGGACGGGGAGCTGTTTTTT
many,TRBV28,NA,TRBJ1-6,CASRPESASPLHF,TGTGCCAGCAGACCGGAATCGGCGTCACCCCTCCACTTT
NA,TRBV11-3,NA,TRBJ1-4,CASSLGAQGPEKLFF,TGTGCCAGCAGCTTGGGGGCACAGGGCCCTGAAAAACTGTTTTTT
NA,TRBV19,NA,TRBJ2-1,CASTTSGVVYNEQFF,TGTGCCAGTACTACCTCGGGAGTGGTTTACAATGAGCAGTTCTTC
many,TRBV6-2/TRBV6-3,NA,TRBJ2-7,CASSYRDGPYEQYF,TGTGCCAGCAGTTACCGGGACGGACCCTACGAGCAGTACTTC
many,TRBV2,NA,TRBJ2-3,CASSRQDVSTDTQYF,TGTGCCAGCAGTCGACAGGACGTTAGCACAGATACGCAGTATTTT
NA,TRBV7-8,TRBD1,TRBJ1-4,CASSFSLGRKGQDDEKLFF,TGTGCCAGCAGCTTTAGTTTGGGGAGGAAAGGACAGGACGATGAAAAACTGTTTTTT
many,TRBV30,TRBD2,TRBJ2-5,CAWTGSSGQETQYF,TGTGCCTGGACCGGTTCTAGCGGACAAGAGACCCAGTACTTC
NA,TRBV6-5,NA,TRBJ1-6,CASSYADRSSSYNSPLHF,TGTGCCAGCAGTTACGCCGACCGTTCAAGCTCCTATAATTCACCCCTCCACTTT
many,TRBV28,TRBD1,TRBJ2-7,CASRQGWEQYF,TGTGCCAGCAGACAGGGGTGGGAGCAGTACTTC
NA,TRBV5-1,NA,TRBJ2-1,CASSLDESSYNEQFF,TGCGCCAGCAGCTTGGACGAGAGCTCCTACAATGAGCAGTTCTTC
many,TRBV27,NA,TRBJ2-7,CASSPSAYEQYF,TGTGCCAGCAGTCCCTCCGCCTACGAGCAGTACTTC
NA,TRBV2,TRBD2,TRBJ2-7,CASSRLAGATSSYEQYF,TGTGCCAGCAGTAGACTAGCGGGAGCCACGAGCTCCTACGAGCAGTACTTC
NA,TRBV5-1,TRBD2,TRBJ2-1,CASSLALLADRRRRDEQFF,TGCGCCAGCAGCTTGGCGCTACTAGCGGACCGCCGAAGAAGGGATGAGCAGTTCTTC
many,TRBV12-3/TRBV12-4,NA,TRBJ2-1,CASSSYQAEQFF,TGTGCCAGCAGTTCCTATCAGGCTGAGCAGTTCTTC
NA,TRBV7-8,TRBD1,TRBJ2-7,CASSFKPGQGRGQYF,TGTGCCAGCAGCTTTAAGCCCGGACAGGGACGTGGGCAGTACTTC
NA,TRBV9,TRBD2,TRBJ2-5,CASSKLASGEKTQYF,TGTGCCAGCAGCAAGCTGGCTAGCGGAGAAAAGACCCAGTACTTC
few,TRBV19,NA,TRBJ1-3,CASSIDRTDSGNTIYF,TGTGCCAGTAGTATAGATCGGACGGACTCTGGAAACACCATATATTTT
many,TRBV27,NA,TRBJ2-5,CASGLGVGETQYF,TGTGCCAGTGGGTTGGGAGTTGGAGAGACCCAGTACTTC